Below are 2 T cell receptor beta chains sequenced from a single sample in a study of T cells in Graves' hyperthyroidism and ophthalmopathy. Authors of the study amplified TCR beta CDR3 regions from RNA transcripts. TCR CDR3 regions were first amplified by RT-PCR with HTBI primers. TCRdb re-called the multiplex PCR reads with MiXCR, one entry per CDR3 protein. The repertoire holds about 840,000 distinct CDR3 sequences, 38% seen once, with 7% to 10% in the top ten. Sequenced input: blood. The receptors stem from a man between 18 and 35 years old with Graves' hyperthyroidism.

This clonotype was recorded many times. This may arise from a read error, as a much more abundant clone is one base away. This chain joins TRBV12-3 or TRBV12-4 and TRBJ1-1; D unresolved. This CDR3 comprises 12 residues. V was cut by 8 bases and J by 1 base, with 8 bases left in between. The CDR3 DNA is TGTGCCAGCGGACGGTCGAACACTGAAGCTTTCTTT. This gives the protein CASGRSNTEAFF.

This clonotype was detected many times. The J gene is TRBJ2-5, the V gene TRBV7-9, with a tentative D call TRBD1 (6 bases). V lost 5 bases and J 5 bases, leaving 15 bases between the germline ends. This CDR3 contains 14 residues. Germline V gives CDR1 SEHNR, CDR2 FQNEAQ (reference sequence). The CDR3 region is CASSRSTGMETQYF. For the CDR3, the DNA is TGTGCCAGCAGCCGTAGCACAGGGATGGAGACCCAGTACTTC.